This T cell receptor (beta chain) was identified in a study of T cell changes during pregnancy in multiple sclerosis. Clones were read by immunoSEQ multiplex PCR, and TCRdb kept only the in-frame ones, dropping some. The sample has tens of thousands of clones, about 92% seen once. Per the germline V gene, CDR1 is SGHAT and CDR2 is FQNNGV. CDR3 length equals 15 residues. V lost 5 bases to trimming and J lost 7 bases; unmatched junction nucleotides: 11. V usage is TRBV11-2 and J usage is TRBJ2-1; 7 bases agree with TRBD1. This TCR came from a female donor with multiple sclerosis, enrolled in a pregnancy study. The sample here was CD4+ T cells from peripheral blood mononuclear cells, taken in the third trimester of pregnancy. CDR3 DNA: TGTGCCAGCAGCGTGGGTCCGACAGGGCTTAATGAGCAGTTCTTC. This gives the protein CASSVGPTGLNEQFF.